The next 29 T cell receptor beta chains were all read from a single sample in a study of blood T cell repertoires in COVID-19. Only in-frame clones appear in the TCRdb table, and some are missing; sequencing was by immunoSEQ multiplex PCR. The profile shows 150,000 to 200,000 clones, roughly 89% of them singletons. The sample was peripheral blood. Receptors originate from a woman in her late teens or twenties who had recovered from COVID-19.

This rearrangement joins TRBV7-9 to TRBJ1-2; D is undetermined. Germline assignment: CDR1 SEHNR and CDR2 FQNEAQ (reference sequence). The length of the CDR3 is 14 residues. V lost 1 base and J 4 bases, leaving 10 bases between the germline ends. This chain's CDR3 is CASSLGEAAYGYTF. The CDR3 DNA sequence: TGTGCCAGCAGCTTAGGGGAAGCGGCCTATGGCTACACCTTC.

The CDR3 protein is CASSLQLGSGRAVNTGELFF. The CDR3 region has the DNA TGTGCCAGCAGCTTACAGTTGGGTAGCGGGAGGGCCGTGAACACCGGGGAGCTGTTTTTT. This chain joins TRBV7-3 and TRBJ2-2; 11 bases map to TRBD2. V trimming: 2 bases; J trimming: 1 base; junction bases outside the gene matches: 12. This CDR3 contains 20 residues. From germline, CDR1 is SGHTA and CDR2 FQGTGA.

The chain is built from TRBV15 and TRBJ1-2, with TRBD1 as a possible D gene (5 bases). Deletions cut 3 bases from V and 8 bases from J, with 13 bases between. Looked up from germline, CDR1 is LNHNV and CDR2 is YYDKDF (reference sequence). The CDR3 spans 13 residues. The CDR3 region has the DNA TGTGCCACCAGCAGGGTGGGAGGGGAGGGCTACACCTTC. Translating it yields CATSRVGGEGYTF.

V is TRBV21-1 and J is TRBJ2-7; no check of the table's D call, TRBD2, against the DNA was made. TRBV21-1 is a pseudogene. The CDR3 is made up of 16 amino acids. In DNA, the CDR3 is TGTGCCAGCAGTCAAGTCGGGGGTTGCCCTCCTCTCGAGCAGTACGTC. Protein: CASSQVGGCPPLEQYV.

The rearrangement links TRBV6-2 or TRBV6-3 to TRBJ2-1; TRBD2 matches at 11 bases. V was pared by 6 bases and J by 6 bases, with 7 bases of the junction left unmatched. Per the germline V gene, CDR1 is MNHEY and CDR2 is SVGEGT. The CDR3 totals 15 residues. The CDR3 sequence: CASSQGLAALNEQFF. The DNA of the CDR3 is TGTGCCAGCAGCCAGGGACTAGCGGCCCTCAATGAGCAGTTCTTC.

This rearrangement joins TRBV5-1 to TRBJ2-2, with 13 bases lining up with TRBD2. V was pared by 4 bases and J by 8 bases, with 5 bases of the junction left unmatched. Germline CDR1 reads SGHRS; CDR2 reads YFSETQ. CDR3 length equals 15 residues. The CDR3 sequence: CASSPRLAGGGELFF. CDR3 in DNA: TGCGCCAGCAGCCCCCGACTAGCGGGAGGTGGGGAGCTGTTTTTT. Full variable domain (rest looked up from reference TRBV5-1 and TRBJ2-2): KAGVTQTPRYLIKTRGQQVTLSCSPISGHRSVSWYQQTPGQGLQFLFEYFSETQRNKGNFPGRFSGRQFSNSRSEMNVSTLELGDSALYLCASSPRLAGGGELFFGEGSRLTVL.

V is TRBV12-3 or TRBV12-4 and J is TRBJ1-6, with 7 bases lining up with TRBD1. CDR3 size: 12 residues. After removal of 6 bases from V and 11 bases from J, the junction contained 4 bases not matched to a gene. CDR3 sequence: CASSWGQTPLHF. In DNA, the CDR3 is TGTGCCAGCAGCTGGGGACAGACACCCCTCCACTTT.

The V call is TRBV27, the J call TRBJ2-2, with 10 bases identical to TRBD2. The germline CDR1 and CDR2 sequences are MNHEY and SMNVEV (reference sequence). V was pared by 3 bases and J by 9 bases, with 7 bases of the junction left unmatched. CDR3 length: 15 amino acids. The CDR3 loop reads CASSFGAGGPRELFF. In DNA form, the CDR3 reads TGTGCCAGCAGTTTCGGAGCGGGGGGGCCTAGGGAGCTGTTTTTT.

This chain connects TRBV5-1 to TRBJ1-2; D perhaps matches TRBD1 (5 bases). V was trimmed by 1 base and J by 6 bases, leaving 13 bases between them. The V gene's germline CDR1 is SGHRS and CDR2 YFSETQ. The CDR3 has 14 amino acids. Written as DNA, the CDR3 is TGCGCCAGCAGCTTGTCACAGGATGGCCATGGCTACACCTTC. This codes for CASSLSQDGHGYTF.

The chain has TRBV5-4 and TRBJ1-5, with 7 bases matching TRBD1. Germline CDR1 and CDR2: SGHNT and YYREEE (reference sequence). The length of the CDR3 is 14 residues. The trim removed 4 bases at V and 3 bases at J, leaving 4 bases unmatched. The CDR3 sequence: CASSRDRTNQPQHF. CDR3 in DNA: TGTGCCAGCAGCAGGGACAGAACCAATCAGCCCCAGCATTTT. The whole variable domain, remainder taken from reference TRBV5-4 and TRBJ1-5, is ETGVTQSPTHLIKTRGQQVTLRCSSQSGHNTVSWYQQALGQGPQFIFQYYREEENGRGNFPPRFSGLQFPNYSSELNVNALELDDSALYLCASSRDRTNQPQHFGDGTRLSIL.

The genes are TRBV12-3 or TRBV12-4 and TRBJ2-7, with D possibly TRBD1 on 6 matching bases. V was clipped by 10 bases and J by 5 bases, with 18 bases between them. This CDR3 has 13 amino acids. The CDR3 loop reads CATGQTAPHEQYF. CDR3 nucleotides: TGTGCCACGGGACAAACAGCGCCCCACGAGCAGTACTTC.

The chain links TRBV18 to TRBJ2-2; D is unclear. The CDR3 runs 14 residues. The V gene lost 3 bases and the J gene lost 0 bases, with 5 bases spanning the gap. Germline CDR1 is KGHSH and CDR2 is LQKENI. CDR3 amino acids: CASSPTSNTGELFF. The CDR3 region has the DNA TGTGCCAGCTCACCCACTTCGAACACCGGGGAGCTGTTTTTT. Filled out from reference TRBV18 and TRBJ2-2, the complete variable domain reads NAGVMQNPRHLVRRRGQEARLRCSPMKGHSHVYWYRQLPEEGLKFMVYLQKENIIDESGMPKERFSAEFPKEGPSILRIQQVVRGDSAAYFCASSPTSNTGELFFGEGSRLTVL.

The rearrangement uses TRBV9 and TRBJ1-4, with TRBD1 matching 9 bases. Unmatched junction bases numbered 5, after V lost 0 bases and J lost 8 bases. CDR3 size: 15 residues. CDR1 is SGDLS, CDR2 YYNGEE, per germline. This CDR3 reads CASSVATGGKEKLFF. In DNA form, the CDR3 reads TGTGCCAGCAGCGTAGCGACAGGGGGAAAGGAAAAACTGTTTTTT. Complete variable domain (other parts from reference TRBV9 and TRBJ1-4): DSGVTQTPKHLITATGQRVTLRCSPRSGDLSVYWYQQSLDQGLQFLIQYYNGEERAKGNILERFSAQQFPDLHSELNLSSLELGDSALYFCASSVATGGKEKLFFGSGTQLSVL.

The V call is TRBV30, the J call TRBJ1-2, with 7 nucleotides matching TRBD1. CDR3 length: 11 residues. Germline V lookup: CDR1 GTSNPN, CDR2 SVGIG (reference sequence). The J segment lost 8 bases and the V segment lost 7 bases, leaving 7 bases of the junction unmatched. This CDR3 reads CASDRALGYTF. CDR3 coding DNA: TGTGCCTCCGACAGGGCTCTCGGCTACACCTTC.

The chain joins TRBV3-1 (or the pseudogene TRBV3-2) to TRBJ2-1; 12 bases map to TRBD1. The germline V gene encodes CDR1 LGHDT and CDR2 YNNKEL (reference sequence). The length of the CDR3 is 17 residues. V shed 4 bases, J shed 6 bases, and the junction held 10 bases outside the gene matches. CDR3 in DNA: TGTGCCAGCAGCCGTTACCCGGGACAGGGGGCCGGCAATGAGCAGTTCTTC. As protein: CASSRYPGQGAGNEQFF.

This chain joins TRBV7-2 and TRBJ1-3; the D gene is possibly TRBD1 (5 bases). CDR3 size: 14 residues. In germline, CDR1 is SGHTA, CDR2 FQGNSA. V shed 5 bases and J shed 7 bases, with 15 bases lying between them. The CDR3 DNA is TGTGCCAGCAGCAGATCGGCCAGGGTGAACACCATATATTTT. Protein product: CASSRSARVNTIYF.

For the CDR3, the DNA is TGTGCCAGTAGTTTCGTAGGGACAGGCGGTGATCAGCCCCAGCATTTT. Translating gives CASSFVGTGGDQPQHF. This rearrangement joins TRBV19 to TRBJ1-5, with 8 bases fitting TRBD1. The CDR3 is 16 amino acids. The germline gives CDR1 LNHDA, CDR2 SQIVND (reference sequence). V dropped 5 bases and J dropped 5; count of bases not matched to a gene: 11.

The V call is TRBV6-4, the J call TRBJ2-3; 9 bases match TRBD1. Germline V CDR1 and CDR2: MRHNA, SNTAGT. The CDR3 extends over 15 amino acids. With 5 bases clipped from V and 2 bases from J, the junction kept 5 bases outside the gene matches. The CDR3 region has the DNA TGTGCCAGCAGTCCCGGGACAGGGTACACAGATACGCAGTATTTT. This translates into CASSPGTGYTDTQYF.

The rearrangement joins TRBV2 to TRBJ2-1, with TRBD1 identical over 9 bases. The V gene's germline CDR1 is SNHLY and CDR2 FYNNEI. The CDR3 has 16 residues. With 3 bases clipped from V and 6 bases from J, the junction kept 9 bases outside the gene matches. The CDR3 nucleotides are TGTGCCAGCAGTGAGTGGAAGCGGACAGGGGTCAATGAGCAGTTCTTC. Protein sequence: CASSEWKRTGVNEQFF.

V usage is TRBV12-5 and J usage is TRBJ2-1; 8 positions match TRBD2. CDR1 and CDR2 from the germline V gene are LGHNT and FRNRAP. J lost 3 bases, V lost 1 base, and 5 bases had no gene match. The CDR3 has 16 residues. Here the CDR3 reads CASGLGTSSGYNEQFF. For the CDR3, the DNA is TGTGCTAGTGGTTTGGGGACTAGCTCGGGCTACAATGAGCAGTTCTTC.

In its sample, this clone was seen once. The chain carries TRBV11-2 and TRBJ2-4, with 9 bases fitting TRBD2. Germline lookup yields CDR1 SGHAT and CDR2 FQNNGV. This CDR3 region has 12 residues. V shed 8 bases and J 8 bases; nucleotides not matched to a gene: 4. The CDR3 DNA is TGTGCCAGCGCTAGCGGGATAGACATTCAGTACTTC. Amino acid sequence: CASASGIDIQYF.

Only one count was recorded for this clone. The genes are TRBV9 and TRBJ2-7, with D maybe TRBD2 (6 bases). The V gene lost 4 bases and the J gene lost 2 bases, with 13 bases spanning the gap. This CDR3 comprises 14 residues. CDR1 and CDR2 (germline): SGDLS, YYNGEE. DNA for the CDR3: TGTGCCAGCAGCCCAGGGACTGGTCCCTACGAGCAGTACGTC. Its protein product is CASSPGTGPYEQYV.

In this sample, this clone turned up a few times. The chain is built from TRBV7-2 and TRBJ2-1; D might be TRBD2 (6 bases). Deletions cut 3 bases from V and 8 bases from J, with 14 bases between. The CDR3 is made up of 14 amino acids. CDR1 and CDR2 (germline): SGHTA, FQGNSA. CDR3 nucleotides: TGTGCCAGCAGCTTCTGGGACGGGGGACATGAGCAGTTCTTC. Residues: CASSFWDGGHEQFF.

The V gene is TRBV4-1, the J gene TRBJ2-1; the match to TRBD2 covers 13 bases. J gave up 8 bases and V 1 base, and 2 bases lay outside the gene matches. CDR1 MGHRA and CDR2 YSYEKL come from the germline V gene. The CDR3 runs to 15 residues. This CDR3 is CASSQALAGGHEQFF. The CDR3 coding sequence is TGCGCCAGCAGCCAAGCACTAGCGGGAGGGCATGAGCAGTTCTTC.

This chain connects TRBV7-2 to TRBJ2-2, with 7 bases identical to TRBD1. The CDR3 is 16 residues long. Germline trimming cut 1 base from V and 6 bases from J; bases unmatched to any gene: 8. The germline CDR1 and CDR2 sequences are SGHTA and FQGNSA. The CDR3 here is CASSLVGRGMAGELFF. CDR3 in DNA: TGTGCCAGCAGCTTAGTTGGCAGGGGGATGGCCGGGGAGCTGTTTTTT.

This clone was picked up one time. The CDR3 DNA sequence: TGTGCCAGCTCCCGGGAGTTCGGAGGCTACGAGCAGTACTTC. Its protein is CASSREFGGYEQYF. The V call is TRBV18, the J call TRBJ2-7; maybe TRBD2 (6 bases). CDR1 and CDR2 (germline): KGHSH, LQKENI. The V end lost 6 bases, the J end lost 3 bases, and 15 bases lay between the germline ends. The CDR3 sequence is 14 residues long.

The chain couples TRBV9 to TRBJ1-1, with D perhaps matching TRBD1 (6 bases). The CDR3 covers 14 residues. CDR1 SGDLS and CDR2 YYNGEE come from the germline V gene. V was trimmed by 4 bases and J by 3 bases, leaving 13 bases between them. CDR3 DNA: TGTGCCAGCAGCCCCCGAAAGGGGGACACTGAAGCTTTCTTT. This translates into CASSPRKGDTEAFF.

V and J are TRBV7-9 and TRBJ1-1, with D possibly matching TRBD1 (5 bases). CDR1 is SEHNR and CDR2 is FQNEAQ in the germline V gene (reference sequence). The CDR3 is 14 residues long. V lost 5 bases and J lost 2, with 12 bases in between. CDR3 nucleotides: TGTGCCAGCAGCATCAAGACAGTTAACACTGAAGCTTTCTTT. Protein: CASSIKTVNTEAFF.

The chain is built from TRBV7-9 and TRBJ2-1, with 14 positions matching TRBD2. The V and J ends lost 5 bases and 7 bases, in that order; junction bases with no gene match: 13. CDR3 size: 18 residues. The V gene's germline CDR1 is SEHNR and CDR2 FQNEAQ (reference sequence). The CDR3 sequence is CASSRRPGTSGRGNEQFF. The CDR3 DNA follows: TGTGCCAGCAGCCGACGTCCCGGGACTAGCGGGAGAGGAAATGAGCAGTTCTTC.